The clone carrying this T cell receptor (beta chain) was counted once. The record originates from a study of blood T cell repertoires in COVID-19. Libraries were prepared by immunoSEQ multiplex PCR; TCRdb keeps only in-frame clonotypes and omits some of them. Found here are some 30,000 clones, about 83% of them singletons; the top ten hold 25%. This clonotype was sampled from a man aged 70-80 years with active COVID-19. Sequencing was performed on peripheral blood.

The CDR3 protein is CASSSTSGPAYEQYF. In DNA form, the CDR3 reads TGCGCCAGCAGCTCTACTAGCGGACCCGCCTACGAGCAGTACTTC. This chain uses TRBV5-1 with TRBJ2-7; 8 bases match TRBD2. The CDR3 is 15 amino acids. V was pared by 3 bases and J by 2 bases, with 7 bases of the junction left unmatched. Germline values: CDR1 SGHRS, CDR2 YFSETQ. Full variable domain (missing parts from reference TRBV5-1 and TRBJ2-7): KAGVTQTPRYLIKTRGQQVTLSCSPISGHRSVSWYQQTPGQGLQFLFEYFSETQRNKGNFPGRFSGRQFSNSRSEMNVSTLELGDSALYLCASSSTSGPAYEQYFGPGTRLTVT.